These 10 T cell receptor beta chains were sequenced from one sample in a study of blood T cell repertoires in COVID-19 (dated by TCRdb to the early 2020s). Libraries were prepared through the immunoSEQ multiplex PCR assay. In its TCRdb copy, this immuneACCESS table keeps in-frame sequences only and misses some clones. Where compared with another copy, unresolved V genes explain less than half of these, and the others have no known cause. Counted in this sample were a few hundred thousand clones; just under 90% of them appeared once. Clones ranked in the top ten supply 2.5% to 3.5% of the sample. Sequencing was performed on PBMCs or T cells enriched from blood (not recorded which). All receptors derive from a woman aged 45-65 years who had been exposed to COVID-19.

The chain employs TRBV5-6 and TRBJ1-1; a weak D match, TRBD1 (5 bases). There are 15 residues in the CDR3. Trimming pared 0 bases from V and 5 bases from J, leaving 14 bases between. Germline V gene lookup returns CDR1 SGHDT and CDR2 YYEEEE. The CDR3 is CASSLGGARGTEAFF. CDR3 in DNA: TGTGCCAGCAGCTTGGGAGGGGCGCGGGGAACTGAAGCTTTCTTT.

CDR3 amino acids: CASSIDSGTGDETQYF. CDR3 DNA sequence: TGTGCCAGTAGTATAGATTCCGGGACAGGGGATGAGACCCAGTACTTC. This rearrangement joins TRBV19 to TRBJ2-5, with TRBD1 matching over 10 bases. The CDR3 runs 16 residues. CDR1 is LNHDA and CDR2 is SQIVND in the germline V gene (reference sequence). V was pared by 0 bases and J by 5 bases, with 6 bases of the junction left unmatched.

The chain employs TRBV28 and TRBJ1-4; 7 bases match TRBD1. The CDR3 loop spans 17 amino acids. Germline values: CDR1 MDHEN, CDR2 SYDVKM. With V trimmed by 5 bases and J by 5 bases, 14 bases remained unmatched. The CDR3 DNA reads TGTGCCAGCAGTACAGCCTACAGGGGAAAGGAGAATGAAAAACTGTTTTTT. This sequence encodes CASSTAYRGKENEKLFF.

The CDR3 reads CASSGGPVYNEQFF. Written as DNA, the CDR3 is TGTGCCAGCAGCGGAGGGCCGGTATACAATGAGCAGTTCTTC. The chain recombines TRBV3-1 (or the pseudogene TRBV3-2) with TRBJ2-1; TRBD2 is a possible D gene (6 bases). The V end lost 5 bases, the J end lost 4 bases, and 12 bases lay between the germline ends. This CDR3 region has 14 residues. The germline V gene has CDR1 LGHDT and CDR2 YNNKEL (reference sequence).

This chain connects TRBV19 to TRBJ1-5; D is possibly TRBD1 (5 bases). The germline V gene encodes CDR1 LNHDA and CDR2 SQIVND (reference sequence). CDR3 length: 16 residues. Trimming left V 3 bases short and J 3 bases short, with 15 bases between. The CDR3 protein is CASSIVGGDYNQPQHF. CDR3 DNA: TGTGCCAGTAGTATTGTGGGGGGGGACTACAATCAGCCCCAGCATTTT.

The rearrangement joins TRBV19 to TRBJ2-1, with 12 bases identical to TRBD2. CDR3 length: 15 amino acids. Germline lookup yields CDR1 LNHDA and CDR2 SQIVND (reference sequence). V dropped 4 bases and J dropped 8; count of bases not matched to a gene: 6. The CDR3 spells CASSTASGGGYEQFF. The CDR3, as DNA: TGTGCCAGTAGTACGGCTAGCGGGGGGGGCTATGAGCAGTTCTTC.

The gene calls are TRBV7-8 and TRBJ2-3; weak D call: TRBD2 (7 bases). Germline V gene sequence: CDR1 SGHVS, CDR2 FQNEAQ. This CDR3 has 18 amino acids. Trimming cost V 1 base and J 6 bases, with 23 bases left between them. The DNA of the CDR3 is TGTGCCAGCAGCTTAGGTTTCCAGGCAGGGAGGGGGAAGGATACGCAGTATTTT. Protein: CASSLGFQAGRGKDTQYF.

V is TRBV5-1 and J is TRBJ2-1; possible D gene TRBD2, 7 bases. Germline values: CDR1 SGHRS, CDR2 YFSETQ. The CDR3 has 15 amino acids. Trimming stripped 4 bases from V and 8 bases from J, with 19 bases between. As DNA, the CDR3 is TGCGCCAGCAGCCCGTCATTCCGGGGGGCCCATGAGCAGTTCTTC. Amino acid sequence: CASSPSFRGAHEQFF.

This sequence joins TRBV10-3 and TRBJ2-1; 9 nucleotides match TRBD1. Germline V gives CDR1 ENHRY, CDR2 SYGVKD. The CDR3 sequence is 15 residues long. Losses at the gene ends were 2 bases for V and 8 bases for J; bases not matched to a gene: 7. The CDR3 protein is CAISEQGQGLYEQFF. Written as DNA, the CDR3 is TGTGCCATCAGTGAGCAGGGACAGGGTCTCTATGAGCAGTTCTTC.

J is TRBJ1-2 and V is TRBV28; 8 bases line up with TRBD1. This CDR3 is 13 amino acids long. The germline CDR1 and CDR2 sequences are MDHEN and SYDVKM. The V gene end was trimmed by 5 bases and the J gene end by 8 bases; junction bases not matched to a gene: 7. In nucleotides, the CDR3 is TGTGCCAGCAGTGTCCCAGGGGGCGCCGGCTACACCTTC. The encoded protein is CASSVPGGAGYTF.